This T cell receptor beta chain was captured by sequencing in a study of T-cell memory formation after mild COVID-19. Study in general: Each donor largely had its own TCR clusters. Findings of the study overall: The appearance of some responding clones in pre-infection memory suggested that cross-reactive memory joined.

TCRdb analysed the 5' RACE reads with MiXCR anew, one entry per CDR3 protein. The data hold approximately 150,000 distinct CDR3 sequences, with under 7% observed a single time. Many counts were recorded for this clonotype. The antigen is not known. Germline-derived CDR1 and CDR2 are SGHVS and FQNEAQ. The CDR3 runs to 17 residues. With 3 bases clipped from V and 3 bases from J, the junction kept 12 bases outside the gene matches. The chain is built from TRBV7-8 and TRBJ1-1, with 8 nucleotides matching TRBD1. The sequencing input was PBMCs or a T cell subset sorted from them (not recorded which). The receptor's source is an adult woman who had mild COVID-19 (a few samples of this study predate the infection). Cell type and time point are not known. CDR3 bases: TGTGCCAGCAGCTTGGAACGGACAGGGAGATGGGACACTGAAGCTTTCTTT. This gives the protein CASSLERTGRWDTEAFF.